This TCR beta chain is from a study of cytomegalovirus exposure and HLA in healthy donors. This clone was seen more than once but under ten times. TCRdb's copy holds only in-frame clones and misses some; the assay was immunoSEQ multiplex PCR. This sample yields about 190,000 clones, of which approximately 80% are seen a single time; 6% to 9% belongs to the top ten. The donors belonged to the approximately 120-subject validation cohort, separate from the roughly 710-subject first cohort. The sample was PBMCs. The sequence came from a man aged 18 to 29 in good health and CMV-seropositive.

CDR3 residues: CASSERQGNQPQHF. The CDR3 DNA reads TGTGCCAGCAGTGAACGACAGGGCAATCAGCCCCAGCATTTT. The genes are TRBV27 and TRBJ1-5; weak D call: TRBD1 (6 bases). V shed 5 bases and J shed 2 bases, with 10 bases lying between them. In germline, CDR1 is MNHEY, CDR2 SMNVEV (reference sequence). The CDR3 sequence is 14 residues long.